These 25 T cell receptor beta chains were sequenced from one sample in a study of technical replicates of blood from several donors. Here immunoSEQ multiplex PCR was the method, and the copy in TCRdb shows in-frame clones only, minus some. The data show 75,000 to 85,000 clones, around 95% seen once. Specimen: T cells isolated from PBMCs. The source of these receptors is a human donor in good health.

J is TRBJ2-2 and V is TRBV9, with no clear D. The V and J ends lost 2 bases and 8 bases respectively, with 7 bases between them. There are 12 residues in the CDR3. Germline V gene sequence: CDR1 SGDLS, CDR2 YYNGEE. As DNA, the CDR3 is TGTGCCAGCAGCGTCGGGTTAGGGGAGCTGTTTTTT. Protein sequence: CASSVGLGELFF.

The chain uses TRBV7-3 and TRBJ1-2, with 8 nucleotides matching TRBD1. The trim removed 5 bases at V and 4 bases at J, leaving 3 bases unmatched. CDR3 length equals 13 residues. The germline CDR1 and CDR2 sequences are SGHTA and FQGTGA. The CDR3 reads CASSPQGVYGYTF. The CDR3 DNA sequence: TGTGCCAGCAGCCCACAGGGGGTCTATGGCTACACCTTC.

V gene TRBV9 combines with J gene TRBJ2-5, with a weak D call TRBD2 (6 bases). Germline V gene lookup returns CDR1 SGDLS and CDR2 YYNGEE. V was trimmed by 2 bases and J by 2 bases, leaving 7 bases between them. The CDR3 runs to 13 residues. CDR3: CASSVAGQETQYF. The CDR3 nucleotides are TGTGCCAGCAGCGTGGCGGGACAAGAGACCCAGTACTTC.

The rearrangement joins TRBV4-1 to TRBJ2-1; D uncertain. The germline V and J ends were trimmed by 4 bases and 0 bases, with 10 bases remaining between them. Germline CDR1 MGHRA, CDR2 YSYEKL. This CDR3 contains 15 residues. The CDR3 region has the DNA TGCGCCAGCAGCCCCTGGAGCAGCTCCTACAATGAGCAGTTCTTC. Protein: CASSPWSSSYNEQFF.

This CDR3 is CASSILDRDDQPQHF. CDR3 nucleotide sequence: TGTGCCAGCAGCATCCTAGACAGAGACGATCAGCCCCAGCATTTT. The chain employs TRBV5-6 and TRBJ1-5; D is possibly TRBD1 (5 bases). The CDR3 contains 15 residues. Trimming took off 4 bases at V and 5 bases at J, with 16 bases between the two ends. CDR1 is SGHDT and CDR2 is YYEEEE in the germline V gene.

The V gene is TRBV5-4, the J gene TRBJ1-2; D ambiguous. The CDR3 is 13 residues long. The germline CDR1 and CDR2 sequences are SGHNT and YYREEE (reference sequence). V lost 4 bases, J lost 4 bases, and 11 bases lay in between. The CDR3 sequence is CASSTSPSYGYTF. In DNA form, the CDR3 reads TGTGCCAGCAGCACGAGTCCGAGCTATGGCTACACCTTC.

This chain connects TRBV4-3 to TRBJ2-5; 10 positions agree with TRBD2. This CDR3 comprises 16 residues. Germline V lookup: CDR1 LGHNA, CDR2 YSLEER. J was trimmed by 4 bases and V by 2 bases; bases with no gene match: 7. The CDR3 DNA sequence: TGCGCCAGCAGCCAAACCCTAGCGGGAGTAGGAGAGACCCAGTACTTC. Translating gives CASSQTLAGVGETQYF.

Concerning this clone itself: The same CDR3 is also encoded by other DNA sequences in this sample. V gene TRBV28 combines with J gene TRBJ1-1; D gene unclear. Deletions cut 8 bases from V and 1 base from J, with 8 bases between. CDR1 and CDR2 from the germline V gene are MDHEN and SYDVKM. This CDR3 contains 12 residues. CDR3 nucleotides: TGTGCCAGCTCTAGCTCGAACACTGAAGCTTTCTTT. This gives the protein CASSSSNTEAFF.

The genes are TRBV19 and TRBJ2-1; TRBD2 agrees at 11 bases. V lost 4 bases to trimming and J lost 2 bases; unmatched junction nucleotides: 10. Germline V gene sequence: CDR1 LNHDA, CDR2 SQIVND (reference sequence). The CDR3 extends over 18 amino acids. The CDR3 sequence is CASSTGRILAGAYNEQFF. CDR3 DNA sequence: TGTGCCAGTAGTACGGGACGGATACTAGCGGGAGCCTACAATGAGCAGTTCTTC.

This clone appeared once. The chain joins TRBV27 to TRBJ2-7; 12 bases fit TRBD2. The CDR3 has 14 residues. V gave up 5 bases and J gave up 2 bases; unmatched junction bases: 1. CDR1 and CDR2 (germline): MNHEY, SMNVEV (reference sequence). The CDR3, as DNA: TGTGCCAGCAGTCTAGCGGGAGGGGCCTACGAGCAGTACTTC. Its translation is CASSLAGGAYEQYF.

The chain uses TRBV13 and TRBJ2-7; 13 bases are a match to TRBD2. The V gene's germline CDR1 is PRHDT and CDR2 FYEKMQ (reference sequence). The CDR3 runs to 16 residues. Trimming at V came to 5 bases and at J to 2 bases, leaving 6 bases not matched to a gene. This chain's CDR3 is CASSPGGTSGTYEQYF. Written as DNA, the CDR3 is TGTGCCAGCAGCCCTGGCGGGACTAGCGGGACCTACGAGCAGTACTTC.

The chain links TRBV18 to TRBJ2-2; maybe TRBD2 (6 bases). Germline V gene lookup returns CDR1 KGHSH and CDR2 LQKENI. The CDR3 has 18 residues. V was shortened by 6 bases and J by 2 bases, with 22 bases between the two germline ends. For the CDR3, the DNA is TGTGCCAGCTCGCGGGACTTAGCGGATCGTTACAACACCGGGGAGCTGTTTTTT. Protein product: CASSRDLADRYNTGELFF.

The chain couples TRBV7-6 to TRBJ2-3, with 10 bases fitting TRBD1. This CDR3 is built from 15 residues. The germline V gene has CDR1 SGHVS and CDR2 FNYEAQ. V was clipped by 5 bases and J by 3 bases; unmatched bases: 5. The CDR3 region has the DNA TGTGCCAGCAGCGAGGCGGGACAGGGGACAGATACGCAGTATTTT. It is translated as CASSEAGQGTDTQYF. The full variable domain, in which reference TRBV7-6 and TRBJ2-3 provide the parts outside the CDR3, is GAGVSQSPRYKVTKRGQDVALRCDPISGHVSLYWYRQALGQGPEFLTYFNYEAQQDKSGLPNDRFSAERPEGSISTLTIQRTEQRDSAMYRCASSEAGQGTDTQYFGPGTRLTVL.

The chain is built from TRBV5-1 and TRBJ2-1; possible D gene TRBD1, 5 bases. V dropped 0 bases and J dropped 9 bases, with 19 bases sitting between them. The CDR3 length is 16 residues. Looked up from germline, CDR1 is SGHRS and CDR2 is YFSETQ. CDR3 sequence: CASSLGSGHPFPEQFF. The CDR3 DNA reads as TGCGCCAGCAGCTTGGGTAGTGGACATCCGTTCCCTGAGCAGTTCTTC.

The V gene is TRBV4-1, the J gene TRBJ1-1; D perhaps matches TRBD1 (6 bases). V lost 0 bases and J 5 bases, leaving 13 bases between the germline ends. Germline V CDR1 and CDR2: MGHRA, YSYEKL. This CDR3 is 15 amino acids long. The CDR3 DNA sequence: TGCGCCAGCAGCCAAGAGCTCAACAGGGAGACTGAAGCTTTCTTT. Its protein product is CASSQELNRETEAFF.

The chain has TRBV9 and TRBJ1-2; 9 nucleotides align to TRBD1. The CDR3 sequence is 17 residues long. Germline-derived CDR1 and CDR2 are SGDLS and YYNGEE. V lost 4 bases and J lost 3; bases outside the gene matches: 13. For the CDR3, the DNA is TGTGCCAGCAGCCCAGGGGACAGGGCATTACCCCACTATGGCTACACCTTC. Its translation is CASSPGDRALPHYGYTF.

V is TRBV6-1 and J is TRBJ2-2, with 7 bases matching TRBD1. J was trimmed by 9 bases and V by 7 bases; bases with no gene match: 5. The germline V gene has CDR1 MNHNS and CDR2 SASEGT. CDR3 length: 12 amino acids. The CDR3 spells CASTLGGRELFF. The DNA of the CDR3 is TGTGCCAGCACCCTAGGGGGCCGGGAGCTGTTTTTT.

The gene calls are TRBV6-1 and TRBJ1-2; D is unresolved. The CDR3 spans 15 residues. Trimming stripped 3 bases from V and 0 bases from J, with 11 bases between. Germline-derived CDR1 and CDR2 are MNHNS and SASEGT. CDR3 loop: CASSERWTANYGYTF. The CDR3 DNA reads TGTGCCAGCAGTGAGAGGTGGACTGCTAACTATGGCTACACCTTC.

The chain uses TRBV27 and TRBJ2-7; 9 bases map to TRBD2. The CDR3 consists of 16 residues. J gave up 0 bases and V 3 bases, and 6 bases lay outside the gene matches. Germline V gives CDR1 MNHEY, CDR2 SMNVEV (reference sequence). CDR3 nucleotides: TGTGCCAGCAGTTTTAGACTAGCGGAGAGCTCCTACGAGCAGTACTTC. Amino acid sequence: CASSFRLAESSYEQYF.

This CDR3 is CASNTDPEAWWDTEAFF. Here the CDR3 DNA reads TGTGCCAGTAATACCGATCCAGAGGCCTGGTGGGACACTGAAGCTTTCTTT. This chain joins TRBV19 and TRBJ1-1; the D is unclear. V dropped 7 bases and J dropped 3 bases, with 24 bases sitting between them. The CDR3 has 17 amino acids. Germline V gives CDR1 LNHDA, CDR2 SQIVND (reference sequence).

This clone was observed once. The chain is built from TRBV5-1 and TRBJ1-4; D perhaps matches TRBD1 (6 bases). The ends were cut back, 4 bases at V and 0 bases at J, with 7 bases in the middle. The V gene's germline CDR1 is SGHRS and CDR2 YFSETQ. This CDR3 is 14 amino acids long. CDR3 loop: CASSQGTTNEKLFF. In DNA, the CDR3 is TGCGCCAGCAGCCAGGGGACAACTAATGAAAAACTGTTTTTT.

The CDR3, as DNA: TGTGCCTGGAGTCCGGGACTAGCACACAATGAGCAGTTCTTC. It specifies CAWSPGLAHNEQFF. J is TRBJ2-1 and V is TRBV30; 9 nucleotides line up with TRBD2. J was trimmed by 5 bases and V by 2 bases; bases with no gene match: 4. CDR3 length equals 14 residues. Germline V gives CDR1 GTSNPN, CDR2 SVGIG (reference sequence).

V usage is TRBV19 and J usage is TRBJ2-1, with 9 bases identical to TRBD2. The germline CDR1 and CDR2 sequences are LNHDA and SQIVND (reference sequence). The V segment lost 3 bases and the J segment 3 bases; nucleotides outside the gene matches: 6. The CDR3 spans 16 residues. The CDR3 loop reads CASSIQGLAYYNEQFF. The CDR3 region has the DNA TGTGCCAGTAGTATCCAAGGACTAGCGTACTACAATGAGCAGTTCTTC.

This clone was observed once. This sequence joins TRBV7-9 and TRBJ2-7, with D perhaps TRBD2 (6 bases). The CDR3 contains 14 residues. In germline, CDR1 is SEHNR, CDR2 FQNEAQ (reference sequence). Trimming removed 1 base at V and 2 bases at J, with 9 bases between. The CDR3 sequence: CASSLDPGAYEQYF. The CDR3, as DNA: TGTGCCAGCAGCTTAGATCCGGGGGCCTACGAGCAGTACTTC.

J is TRBJ2-1 and V is TRBV7-9; D uncertain. Germline values: CDR1 SEHNR, CDR2 FQNEAQ (reference sequence). Trimming stripped 4 bases from V and 0 bases from J, with 13 bases between. The CDR3 runs to 16 residues. CDR3 region: CASSSPVVSSYNEQFF. The CDR3 nucleotides are TGTGCCAGCAGCTCCCCCGTGGTGAGCTCCTACAATGAGCAGTTCTTC.